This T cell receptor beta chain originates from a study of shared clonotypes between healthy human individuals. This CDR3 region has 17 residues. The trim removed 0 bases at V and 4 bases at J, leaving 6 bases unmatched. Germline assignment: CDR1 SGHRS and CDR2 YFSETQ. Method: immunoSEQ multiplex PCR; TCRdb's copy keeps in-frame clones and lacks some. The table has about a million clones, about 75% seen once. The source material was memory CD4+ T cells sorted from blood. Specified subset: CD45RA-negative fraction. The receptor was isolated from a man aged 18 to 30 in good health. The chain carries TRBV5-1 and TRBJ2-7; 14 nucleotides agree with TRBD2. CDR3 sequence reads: CASSLGTSGRMAYEQYF. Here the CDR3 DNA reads TGCGCCAGCAGCTTGGGGACTAGCGGGAGGATGGCATACGAGCAGTACTTC.